Here is one T cell receptor (beta chain) with its context. Other DNA sequences from this sample encode an identical CDR3 as well. Germline assignment: CDR1 KGHSH and CDR2 LQKENI. Trimming pared 3 bases from V and 5 bases from J, leaving 5 bases between. The CDR3 runs to 12 residues. The sample comes from a study of shared clonotypes between healthy human individuals. Produced via immunoSEQ multiplex PCR; TCRdb's table is partial and in-frame only. The table includes 520,000 or so clones, 79% detected once. This chain connects TRBV18 to TRBJ2-1; D gene uncertain. What was sequenced was PBMCs. The sequence was obtained from a woman aged 40 to 55 in good health. Some clones in this sample may be carry-over from other donors' samples. The CDR3 DNA reads as TGTGCCAGCTCACCGCCTAACAATGAGCAGTTCTTC. It codes for CASSPPNNEQFF.